These 27 T cell receptor beta chains were sequenced from one sample in a study of blood T cell repertoires in COVID-19 (dated by TCRdb to the early 2020s). Libraries came from the immunoSEQ multiplex PCR assay. TCRdb stores this immuneACCESS table with in-frame sequences only. Part of the clones is absent; in the studies checked, under half of the shortfall reflects unresolved V genes, and no reason is known for the rest. The sample includes roughly 300,000 clones, with approximately 89% observed a single time. The ten most abundant clones make up 2% to 2.5% of the sample. Sequences were obtained from peripheral blood. The receptors originated from a woman aged 30 to 39 with COVID-19, enrolled during active disease.

The chain couples TRBV27 to TRBJ1-2, with 7 positions matching TRBD1. The CDR3 length is 13 residues. Germline-derived CDR1 and CDR2 are MNHEY and SMNVEV (reference sequence). The junction had 12 bases not matched to a gene; V was cut back by 4 bases and J by 13 bases. The DNA of the CDR3 is TGTGCCAGCAGTTCGACTCCCTCTCAGGGGGGCACCTTC. Amino acids: CASSSTPSQGGTF.

The rearrangement links TRBV5-4 to TRBJ2-7, with D maybe TRBD2 (6 bases). Deletions cut 3 bases from V and 2 bases from J, with 18 bases between. The CDR3 loop spans 16 amino acids. Germline V gene data show CDR1 as SGHNT and CDR2 as YYREEE (reference sequence). The CDR3, as DNA: TGTGCCAGCAGCTGGGGTATGCGGGATCCCACCTACGAGCAGTACTTC. Translation gives CASSWGMRDPTYEQYF.

This rearrangement joins TRBV7-9 to TRBJ1-3; the D is unclear. CDR3 length: 16 residues. Trimming took off 3 bases at V and 3 bases at J, with 15 bases between the two ends. Germline V lookup: CDR1 SEHNR, CDR2 FQNEAQ (reference sequence). The CDR3 sequence is CASSFSKAKVGNTIYF. The DNA for the CDR3 is TGTGCCAGCAGCTTTAGCAAGGCAAAGGTTGGAAACACCATATATTTT.

This clone was seen just once. This rearrangement joins TRBV18 to TRBJ1-5, with 11 bases identical to TRBD1. The V and J ends lost 5 bases and 3 bases, in that order; junction bases with no gene match: 3. The length of the CDR3 is 15 residues. Germline values: CDR1 KGHSH, CDR2 LQKENI. CDR3: CASSGQGATNQPQHF. Here the CDR3 DNA reads TGTGCCAGCTCAGGACAGGGGGCTACCAATCAGCCCCAGCATTTT. Full variable domain (remainder filled in from reference TRBV18 and TRBJ1-5): NAGVMQNPRHLVRRRGQEARLRCSPMKGHSHVYWYRQLPEEGLKFMVYLQKENIIDESGMPKERFSAEFPKEGPSILRIQQVVRGDSAAYFCASSGQGATNQPQHFGDGTRLSIL.

The chain carries TRBV7-9 and TRBJ1-1, with D perhaps TRBD1 (6 bases). The CDR3 spans 15 residues. The V gene's germline CDR1 is SEHNR and CDR2 FQNEAQ (reference sequence). V gave up 2 bases and J gave up 3 bases, with 13 bases separating them. The CDR3 DNA follows: TGTGCCAGCAGCTTAACAGGGAAGAGGCACACTGAAGCTTTCTTT. Its protein is CASSLTGKRHTEAFF.

The count of this clone is one. Here the CDR3 reads CASSQGLARRGTGELFF. The DNA of the CDR3 is TGTGCCAGCAGCCAAGGATTAGCAAGACGGGGCACCGGGGAGCTGTTTTTT. The chain has TRBV14 and TRBJ2-2; tentatively, D is TRBD2 (5 bases). Germline CDR1 reads SGHDN; CDR2 reads FVKESK. The CDR3 runs 17 residues. V was trimmed by 1 base and J by 4 bases, leaving 16 bases between them.

This clone has just a few counts. In the same sample, other DNA sequences code for this CDR3. The rearrangement links TRBV7-9 to TRBJ1-1, with D possibly being TRBD1 (6 bases). The CDR3 covers 14 residues. The V end was cut by 3 bases, the J end by 1 base, with 9 bases between. The germline CDR1 and CDR2 sequences are SEHNR and FQNEAQ (reference sequence). The CDR3 DNA is TGTGCCAGCAGCTTCGGACAGACGAACACTGAAGCTTTCTTT. Residues: CASSFGQTNTEAFF.

The chain recombines TRBV11-2 with TRBJ1-5, with D unresolved. The germline V and J ends were trimmed by 5 bases and 5 bases, with 16 bases remaining between them. The CDR3 covers 15 residues. From germline, CDR1 is SGHAT and CDR2 FQNNGV. DNA of the CDR3: TGTGCCAGCAGCCCACTCGGTGGGCCCCATCAGCCCCAGCATTTT. Translation: CASSPLGGPHQPQHF.

This clone was counted a few times. Other DNA sequences of this sample code for an identical CDR3. The gene calls are TRBV7-9 and TRBJ2-2, with a tentative D call TRBD2 (5 bases). Germline lookup yields CDR1 SEHNR and CDR2 FQNEAQ (reference sequence). V lost 5 bases, J lost 6 bases, and 10 bases lay in between. The CDR3 sequence is 13 residues long. CDR3 sequence: CASSPLRAGELFF. CDR3 sequence (DNA): TGTGCCAGCAGCCCCCTGCGGGCCGGGGAGCTGTTTTTT.

In DNA, the CDR3 is TGTGCCAGCAGCTTGACCCTGGGCACTGGAAACACCATATATTTT. This translates into CASSLTLGTGNTIYF. The chain combines TRBV7-6 with TRBJ1-3; D is undetermined. CDR1 is SGHVS, CDR2 FNYEAQ, per germline. V lost 3 bases to trimming and J lost 2 bases, with 11 bases between them. The CDR3 sequence is 15 residues long.

The chain has TRBV23-1 and TRBJ1-3; D not certain. TRBV23-1 falls under the ORF class, with uncertain function. There are 14 residues in the CDR3. Deletions cut 5 bases from V and 0 bases from J, with 8 bases between. The CDR3 loop reads CASSEVSSGNTIYF. CDR3 DNA sequence: TGCGCCAGCAGTGAGGTAAGCTCTGGAAACACCATATATTTT.

The chain employs TRBV30 and TRBJ1-1, with no clear D. CDR3 size: 13 residues. V lost 1 base and J 5 bases, leaving 11 bases between the germline ends. The germline V gene encodes CDR1 GTSNPN and CDR2 SVGIG (reference sequence). The CDR3 is CAWSETSPTEAFF. The DNA for the CDR3 is TGTGCCTGGAGTGAGACAAGTCCTACTGAAGCTTTCTTT.

This chain connects TRBV24-1 to TRBJ1-5, with D unresolved. The CDR3 consists of 14 residues. V was shortened by 7 bases and J by 0 bases, with 9 bases between the two germline ends. Germline assignment: CDR1 KGHDR and CDR2 SFDVKD. Here the CDR3 DNA reads TGTGCCACCAGCGGGAGTCTTAGCAATCAGCCCCAGCATTTT. Protein sequence: CATSGSLSNQPQHF.

The chain is built from TRBV19 and TRBJ1-1, with D perhaps TRBD1 (6 bases). Per the germline V gene, CDR1 is LNHDA and CDR2 is SQIVND (reference sequence). The CDR3 length is 16 residues. Trimming took 3 bases from V and 3 from J, leaving 17 bases between them. Here the CDR3 reads CASSIASRGTYTEAFF. As DNA, the CDR3 is TGTGCCAGTAGTATTGCCTCCCGTGGGACATACACTGAAGCTTTCTTT.

The chain employs TRBV5-1 and TRBJ1-1; 8 bases match TRBD1. V lost 3 bases, J lost 1 base, and 5 bases stayed unmatched. CDR3 length: 15 residues. CDR1 is SGHRS and CDR2 is YFSETQ in the germline V gene. The DNA of the CDR3 is TGCGCCAGCAGCTCCTCGGGACAGGAGAACACTGAAGCTTTCTTT. As protein: CASSSSGQENTEAFF.

In this sample, this clone turned up once. The gene calls are TRBV4-1 and TRBJ2-7; tentatively, D is TRBD2 (5 bases). V was cut by 1 base and J by 2 bases, with 9 bases left in between. This CDR3 region has 14 residues. Germline-derived CDR1 and CDR2 are MGHRA and YSYEKL. This chain's CDR3 is CASSQVTGTYEQYF. For the CDR3, the DNA is TGCGCCAGCAGCCAAGTGACCGGGACCTACGAGCAGTACTTC.

The rearrangement joins TRBV7-9 to TRBJ1-4, with a weak D call TRBD1 (5 bases). The CDR3 is 13 residues long. Trimming took 5 bases from V and 10 from J, leaving 14 bases between them. Germline V CDR1 and CDR2: SEHNR, FQNEAQ (reference sequence). The CDR3 here is CASSLLTAGKLFF. As DNA, the CDR3 is TGTGCCAGCAGCCTCCTGACAGCCGGAAAACTGTTTTTT.

The CDR3 spells CASTRDRGDYEQYF. The CDR3 region has the DNA TGTGCCAGCACCCGGGACAGGGGGGACTACGAGCAGTACTTC. This chain uses TRBV7-8 with TRBJ2-7; TRBD1 agrees at 11 bases. V shed 7 bases, J shed 3 bases, and the junction held 5 bases outside the gene matches. The V gene's germline CDR1 is SGHVS and CDR2 FQNEAQ. The CDR3 sequence is 14 residues long.

This chain links TRBV2 with TRBJ1-6; 7 nucleotides agree with TRBD1. Per the germline V gene, CDR1 is SNHLY and CDR2 is FYNNEI. CDR3 length: 17 residues. V shed 4 bases and J 1 base; nucleotides not matched to a gene: 7. In nucleotides, the CDR3 is TGTGCCAGCAGTGGCGGACAGGTCGAATCCTATAATTCACCCCTCCACTTT. It translates to CASSGGQVESYNSPLHF.

The V gene is TRBV25-1, the J gene TRBJ2-3; 9 bases fit TRBD1. In germline, CDR1 is MGHDK, CDR2 SYGVNS. The CDR3 runs to 15 residues. V shed 5 bases, J shed 0 bases, and the junction held 3 bases outside the gene matches. In nucleotides, the CDR3 is TGTGCCAGCAGTTACGGGACAGGGAGCACAGATACGCAGTATTTT. Translation gives CASSYGTGSTDTQYF.

The chain carries TRBV5-1 and TRBJ2-3; 10 bases map to TRBD1. Germline values: CDR1 SGHRS, CDR2 YFSETQ. With V trimmed by 0 bases and J by 1 base, 5 bases remained unmatched. CDR3 length: 17 residues. The CDR3 DNA reads as TGCGCCAGCAGCTTGGGACTCGGGACAGGGGGCACAGATACGCAGTATTTT. Its translation: CASSLGLGTGGTDTQYF.

The genes are TRBV27 and TRBJ2-7, with a possible D match to TRBD2 (6 bases). Deletions cut 7 bases from V and 2 bases from J, with 18 bases between. CDR3 size: 15 residues. Germline CDR1 and CDR2: MNHEY and SMNVEV (reference sequence). This chain's CDR3 is CASKTREVWAYEQYF. CDR3 sequence (DNA): TGTGCCAGCAAAACGCGGGAAGTTTGGGCCTACGAGCAGTACTTC.

The chain joins TRBV6-6 to TRBJ1-1, with D possibly TRBD1 on 5 matching bases. The CDR3 totals 16 residues. Germline CDR1 reads MNHNY; CDR2 reads SVGAGI (reference sequence). V lost 2 bases and J 4 bases, leaving 17 bases between the germline ends. Here the CDR3 reads CASSYGGQGLGTEAFF. CDR3 coding DNA: TGTGCCAGCAGTTACGGTGGGCAGGGCTTGGGCACTGAAGCTTTCTTT.

This rearrangement joins TRBV29-1 to TRBJ1-2; 8 nucleotides line up with TRBD1. With V trimmed by 5 bases and J by 4 bases, 9 bases remained unmatched. The CDR3 is 14 amino acids. CDR1 is SQVTM, CDR2 ANQGSEA, per germline. As DNA, the CDR3 is TGCAGCGTTTTCGGGACAGGAGGGTTCTATGGCTACACCTTC. Translated: CSVFGTGGFYGYTF.

The genes are TRBV24-1 and TRBJ2-1, with TRBD2 identical over 7 bases. Per germline, CDR1 KGHDR and CDR2 SFDVKD. The CDR3 is 15 residues long. V dropped 4 bases and J dropped 6; count of bases not matched to a gene: 8. CDR3 nucleotides: TGTGCCACCAGTGACGGACTAGTTCGGGGCAATGAGCAGTTCTTC. The encoded protein is CATSDGLVRGNEQFF.

Concerning this clone: The sample carries other DNA sequences with the same CDR3. J is TRBJ2-7 and V is TRBV27; 15 bases are a match to TRBD2. CDR3 length equals 17 residues. Losses at the gene ends were 6 bases for V and 2 bases for J; bases not matched to a gene: 8. Germline CDR1 reads MNHEY; CDR2 reads SMNVEV (reference sequence). Here the CDR3 DNA reads TGTGCCAGCAGGGGACTAGCGGGAGGATTCGCCCCCTACGAGCAGTACTTC. It is translated as CASRGLAGGFAPYEQYF.

The V gene is TRBV7-2, the J gene TRBJ2-2; 11 positions agree with TRBD2. CDR1 and CDR2 from the germline V gene are SGHTA and FQGNSA. The CDR3 sequence is 16 residues long. Trimming cost V 3 bases and J 4 bases; bases outside gene matches: 4. CDR3 bases: TGTGCCAGCAGCTTTCCCGGGACTAGCGGCACCGGGGAGCTGTTTTTT. Translated: CASSFPGTSGTGELFF.